The 5 T cell receptor beta chains below all came from one sample that was sequenced in a study of early T cells in non-severe SARS-CoV-2 infection. From the 5' RACE reads, TCRdb called clonotypes with MiXCR, one entry per CDR3 protein. The table includes about 64,000 distinct CDR3 sequences, around 20% detected once. The material was whole blood, obtained at baseline. The receptor set was obtained from an adult who was a healthcare worker with PCR-confirmed SARS-CoV-2 infection or an uninfected control (not recorded which).

V and J are TRBV9 and TRBJ2-5; no firm D call. The CDR3 sequence is 12 residues long. CDR1 is SGDLS, CDR2 YYNGEE, per germline. V was pared by 4 bases and J by 5 bases, with 9 bases between. The CDR3: CASSIDRETQYF. The DNA of the CDR3 is TGTGCCAGCAGCATAGATCGTGAGACCCAGTACTTC.

This clonotype was observed a few times. Here the CDR3 DNA reads TGTGCCAGCAGCTCCAGCTGGGAGAACGAGCAGTACTTC. It codes for CASSSSWENEQYF. The chain combines TRBV6-5 with TRBJ2-7, with a possible D match to TRBD2 (5 bases). V was trimmed by 6 bases and J by 5 bases, leaving 14 bases between them. The CDR3 extends over 13 amino acids. Germline CDR1 reads MNHEY; CDR2 reads SVGAGI.

This clonotype was seen only a few times. V is TRBV11-2 and J is TRBJ2-3; 7 bases map to TRBD2. The V segment lost 7 bases and the J segment 7 bases; nucleotides outside the gene matches: 17. This CDR3 is 16 amino acids long. Germline V CDR1 and CDR2: SGHAT, FQNNGV. CDR3: CASTPVSAGVGYTQYF. Written as DNA, the CDR3 is TGTGCCAGCACCCCCGTTTCGGCGGGGGTGGGGTATACGCAGTATTTT. The variable domain in full, completed from reference TRBV11-2 and TRBJ2-3, reads EAGVAQSPRYKIIEKRQSVAFWCNPISGHATLYWYQQILGQGPKLLIQFQNNGVVDDSQLPKDRFSAERLKGVDSTLKIQPAKLEDSAVYLCASTPVSAGVGYTQYFGPGTRLTVL.

CDR3 bases: TGCGCCAGCAGCCAAGACCGGGACCCAAGGAGCAATCAGCCCCAGCATTTT. This encodes CASSQDRDPRSNQPQHF. The rearrangement uses TRBV4-1 and TRBJ1-5; weak D call: TRBD1 (5 bases). Germline values: CDR1 MGHRA, CDR2 YSYEKL. The CDR3 consists of 17 residues. Deletions cut 0 bases from V and 1 base from J, with 13 bases between.

In this sample, this clonotype turned up a few times. This chain uses TRBV13 with TRBJ1-1; 7 positions match TRBD1. Germline values: CDR1 PRHDT, CDR2 FYEKMQ (reference sequence). The CDR3 has 14 amino acids. The V and J ends lost 5 bases and 5 bases, in that order; junction bases with no gene match: 8. DNA of the CDR3: TGTGCCAGCAGCCGCGGGACAGCTATGACTGAAGCTTTCTTT. Amino acids: CASSRGTAMTEAFF.